This T cell receptor (beta chain) stems from a study of T cell repertoires in cytomegalovirus infection. Whole-study context: TCR beta signatures that were public indicated CMV infection and matching HLA type. Findings and limits, study-wide: The ex vivo response showed dominance by HLA-C-restricted CMV-specific TCR beta clonotypes. Based on cumulative public TCR beta family frequency, carriers of CMV plus the relevant HLA were identified.

This clonotype was picked up many times. Its antigen is not identified. Germline V gene lookup returns CDR1 SEHNR and CDR2 FQNEAQ (reference sequence). The CDR3 loop spans 15 amino acids. J gave up 0 bases and V 5 bases, and 4 bases lay outside the gene matches. One entry per CDR3 protein, called by TCRdb with MiXCR from the reads. The table has around 330,000 distinct CDR3 sequences, roughly a sixth seen once; the top ten hold 12%. This sequence was found in a human donor in good health (CMV status not recorded). Some clones in this sample may be carry-over from other donors' samples. The sequencing sample was made of PBMCs. The chain has TRBV7-9 and TRBJ1-1; 9 bases align to TRBD1. The CDR3 protein is CASSPGQGMNTEAFF. Written as DNA, the CDR3 is TGTGCCAGCAGCCCTGGACAGGGGATGAACACTGAAGCTTTCTTT.